Included here is one T cell receptor beta chain sequence, with context. This clonotype appeared many times. Its antigen is unknown. It has no much larger one-base neighbor in the sample; base qualities were not kept. These data belong to a study of blood T cells in healthy people across ages (dated by TCRdb to between 2015 and 2016). Regarding the research as a whole: Template switching captured roughly one uniquely barcoded TCR beta cDNA molecule per two T cells in model experiments. To track age-related changes in TCR beta repertoire diversity, the study relied on deep sequencing normalized with unique cDNA molecular identifiers. Donors were grouped into four age groups: young (average approximately 15 years), middle-aged (roughly 37), aged (roughly 67) and long-lived (approximately 82). To avoid experimental bias, donors of different ages were randomly spread across the sequencing lanes. The study analyzed two additional independent replicas of 1 million unique cDNA reads from the same blood draw for two donors, one aged 18 to 30 and one aged 80 or older.

Donors were a few dozen systemically healthy Caucasian individuals from Russia aged roughly 6 to 95 years. Each donor gave 9 to 10 milliliters of peripheral blood, collected into EDTA-treated Vacutainer tubes. Ficoll-Paque density-gradient centrifugation was used to isolate PBMCs, with at least 7 million per sample. Total RNA was extracted from PBMCs with Trizol reagent, with at least 6 micrograms obtained per sample. For every donor, an aliquot of PBMCs went through flow cytometry to measure the percentages of naive CD45RAhigh/CD27high T cells. Library method: 5' RACE. Sequenced on an Illumina HiSeq 2500. A second PCR of about 7 to 12 cycles was run with a J-beta primer mix and a sample-barcoded 5' primer. A template-switch 5' adaptor carrying 12 random nucleotides introduced a unique molecular identifier onto each TCR beta cDNA molecule. Each sample yielded at least 2.5 million CDR3-containing paired-end reads. All of the RNA was converted into first-strand cDNA using the Mint cDNA synthesis kit, with a TRBC-specific oligonucleotide serving as the primer. Following uracil-DNA glycosylase treatment, all cDNA underwent a first 18-cycle PCR with the universal primers M1SS and BC2_uni_R. Per the authors' processing: Each sample was normalized by randomly selecting 1 million high-quality reads, each carrying a distinct molecular identifier. Instead of being binned into consensus sequences, reads that shared molecular identifiers were thrown out. MiTCR, with a Q25 quality threshold and the strictest error-elimination algorithm, was used for CDR3 identification, clonotype clustering and error correction. A nonparametric unseen species model with Euler transformation was used to estimate lower-bound total TCR beta diversity. TCRdb applied fastp at Q25 and MiXCR to the public reads, then kept only in-frame beta chains. Identical CDR3 protein sequences are pooled into one entry, listed with their most common genes and DNA. The V and J calls, along with clone size, are taken from TCRdb and not from the paper's own processing. The sample data list 850,000 to 1,300,000 distinct CDR3 sequences, and under 45% of these were observed just once. Jointly, the top ten make up under 20% of the sample.

What the work shows at the level of the full study, not this receptor alone: Observed TCR beta diversity per million T cells fell roughly linearly with age, and a significant reduction was already apparent by age about 38. Compared with the aged group, more naive CD4+ T cells, fewer expanded clones and increased TCR diversity were shown by the long-lived group, suggesting age selection. Because the CMV infection status of the donors was unknown, age-related changes in expanded clonotypes may potentially have been confounded. Total diversity estimates from one million sequenced T cells were considered lower bounds and underestimates. Because profiling used bulk unsorted PBMCs, naive and antigen-experienced compartments could not be compared conclusively. The percentage of naive T cells measured by flow cytometry correlated strongly with observed TCR beta diversity.

The germline V gene provides CDR1 SQVTM and CDR2 ANQGSEA. The CDR3 contains 13 residues, cysteine and phenylalanine counted. Only the CDR3 DNA is retained, 39 bases long and in frame from the first base. V and J are truncated by 2 bases and 2 bases respectively, leaving an intervening sequence of 8 bases. The receptor's source is a woman aged 60-75 years in good health. Recombination joined TRBV29-1 with TRBJ2-3; confidence is insufficient to name the D gene. Sequenced: blood. The CDR3 reads CSVETRFTDTQYF. Here is the DNA: TGCAGCGTTGAAACCAGATTCACAGATACGCAGTATTTT.